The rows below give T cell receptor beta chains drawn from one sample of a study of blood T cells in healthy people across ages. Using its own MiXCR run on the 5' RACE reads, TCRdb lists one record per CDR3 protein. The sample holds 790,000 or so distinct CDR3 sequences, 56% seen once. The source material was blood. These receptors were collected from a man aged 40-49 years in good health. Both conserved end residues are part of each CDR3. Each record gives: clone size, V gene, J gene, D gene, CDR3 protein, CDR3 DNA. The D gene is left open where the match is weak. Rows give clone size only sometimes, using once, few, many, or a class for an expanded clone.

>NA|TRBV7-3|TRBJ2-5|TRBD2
CASSSSGGGGQETQYF
TGTGCCAGCAGTTCCTCGGGGGGGGGCGGGCAAGAGACCCAGTACTTC
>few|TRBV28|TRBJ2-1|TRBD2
CASSLYVGGSYNEQFF
TGTGCCAGCAGTTTGTATGTGGGCGGGAGCTACAATGAGCAGTTCTTC
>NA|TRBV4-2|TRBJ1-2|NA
CASSQEGGGGYTF
TGTGCCAGCAGCCAAGAAGGTGGGGGTGGCTACACCTTC
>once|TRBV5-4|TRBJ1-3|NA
CASSSGLPTSGNTIYF
TGTGCCAGCAGCTCGGGACTTCCCACCTCTGGAAACACCATATATTTT
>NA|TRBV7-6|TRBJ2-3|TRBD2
CASSPIAGSTDTQYF
TGTGCCAGCAGCCCGATAGCGGGAAGCACAGATACGCAGTATTTT
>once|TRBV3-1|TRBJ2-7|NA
CASSQDRKAPPYEQYF
TGTGCCAGCAGCCAAGATCGGAAGGCGCCCCCCTACGAGCAGTACTTC
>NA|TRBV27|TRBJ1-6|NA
CATNPGGWANSPLHF
TGTGCCACCAACCCAGGCGGGTGGGCGAATTCACCCCTCCACTTT
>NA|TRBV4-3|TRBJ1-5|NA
CASSRGFNQPQHF
TGCGCCAGCAGCCGAGGATTCAATCAGCCCCAGCATTTT
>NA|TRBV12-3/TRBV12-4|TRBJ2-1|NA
CASSLVDRARNEQFF
TGTGCCAGCAGTTTAGTAGACAGAGCTAGGAATGAGCAGTTCTTC
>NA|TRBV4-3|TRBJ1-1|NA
CASSQDVQSPRGAFF
TGCGCCAGCAGCCAAGATGTACAGAGTCCGCGGGGCGCTTTCTTT
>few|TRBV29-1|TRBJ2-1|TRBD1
CSIRTGVSEQFF
TGCAGCATACGGACAGGGGTTTCTGAGCAGTTCTTC
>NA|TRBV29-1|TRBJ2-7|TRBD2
CSVGTSENYEQYF
TGCAGCGTTGGGACTAGCGAGAACTACGAGCAGTACTTC
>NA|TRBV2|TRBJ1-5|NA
CASSEGGAQPQHF
TGTGCCAGCAGTGAGGGGGGGGCACAGCCCCAGCATTTT
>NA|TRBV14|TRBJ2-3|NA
CASSQDSQNTDTQYF
TGTGCCAGCAGCCAAGACAGCCAGAACACAGATACGCAGTATTTT
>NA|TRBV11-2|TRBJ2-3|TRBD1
CASSSRQGGSTDTQYF
TGTGCCAGCAGCTCTAGACAGGGGGGAAGCACAGATACGCAGTATTTT
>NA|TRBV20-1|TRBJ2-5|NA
CSAPFPSQETQYF
TGCAGTGCCCCCTTTCCCTCCCAAGAGACCCAGTACTTC
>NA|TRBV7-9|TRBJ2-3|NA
CASSLGQLLSTDTQYF
TGTGCCAGCAGCTTAGGACAGCTACTTAGCACAGATACGCAGTATTTT
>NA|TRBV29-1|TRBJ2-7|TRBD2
CSVQRASGSLREQYF
TGCAGCGTTCAAAGGGCTAGCGGGAGTCTTCGCGAGCAGTACTTC
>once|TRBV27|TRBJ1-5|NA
CASSRSYGPQHF
TGTGCCAGCAGTAGGTCGTATGGGCCCCAGCATTTT
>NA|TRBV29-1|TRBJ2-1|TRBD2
CSVESLGGVYNEQFF
TGCAGCGTTGAATCTCTCGGGGGGGTATACAATGAGCAGTTCTTC
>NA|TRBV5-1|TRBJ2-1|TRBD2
CASSFGLAGDEQFF
TGCGCCAGCAGCTTTGGTCTAGCGGGAGATGAGCAGTTCTTC
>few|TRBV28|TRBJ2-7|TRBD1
CASSPGQGAKNEQYF
TGTGCCAGCAGTCCAGGACAGGGGGCTAAGAACGAGCAGTACTTC
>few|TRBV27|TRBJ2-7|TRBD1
CASSTGGWDEQYF
TGTGCCAGCAGTACAGGGGGCTGGGACGAGCAGTACTTC
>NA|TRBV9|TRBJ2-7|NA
CASSPQSRTTYEQYF
TGTGCCAGCAGCCCCCAGTCGAGGACGACCTACGAGCAGTACTTC
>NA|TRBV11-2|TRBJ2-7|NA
CASSLVGTGTLGARTYEQYF
TGTGCCAGCAGCTTAGTTGGAACCGGGACGTTAGGCGCACGAACCTACGAGCAGTACTTC
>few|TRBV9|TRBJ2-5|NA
CASSLGIVEQETQYF
TGTGCCAGCAGCCTAGGGATTGTGGAACAAGAGACCCAGTACTTC
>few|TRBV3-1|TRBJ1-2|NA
CASSQDQGGYGYTF
TGTGCCAGCAGCCAAGATCAAGGGGGCTATGGCTACACCTTC
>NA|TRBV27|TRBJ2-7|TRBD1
CASSLTGGWSYEQYF
TGTGCCAGCAGCTTGACAGGGGGTTGGAGCTACGAGCAGTACTTC
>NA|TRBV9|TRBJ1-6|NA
CASSVGQRGFNSPLHF
TGTGCCAGCAGCGTCGGACAGAGGGGCTTCAATTCACCCCTCCACTTT
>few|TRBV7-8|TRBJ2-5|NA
CASSSYAPPGSQETQYF
TGTGCCAGCAGTTCTTATGCGCCTCCGGGATCCCAAGAGACCCAGTACTTC
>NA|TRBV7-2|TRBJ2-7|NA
CASSAPLGIVHEQYF
TGTGCCAGCAGCGCCCCTCTTGGAATCGTCCACGAGCAGTACTTC
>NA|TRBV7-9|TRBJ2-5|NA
CASSRPPEGGETQYF
TGTGCCAGCAGCCGTCCGCCGGAGGGAGGCGAGACCCAGTACTTC
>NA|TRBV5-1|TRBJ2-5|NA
CASSSPSAHRETQYF
TGCGCCAGCAGCTCGCCGTCAGCCCACCGGGAGACCCAGTACTTC
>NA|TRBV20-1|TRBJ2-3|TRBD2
CSASPSGLGDTQYF
TGCAGTGCTAGCCCTAGCGGTCTAGGGGATACGCAGTATTTT
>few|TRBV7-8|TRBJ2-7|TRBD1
CASSSDRGTLYEQYF
TGTGCCAGCAGCTCCGACAGGGGGACCCTCTACGAGCAGTACTTC
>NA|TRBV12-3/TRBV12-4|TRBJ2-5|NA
CASSFAGRRETQYF
TGTGCCAGCAGTTTTGCGGGGAGAAGAGAGACCCAGTACTTC
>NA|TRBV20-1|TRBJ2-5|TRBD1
CSGMPSDRGQETQYF
TGCAGTGGAATGCCTTCGGACAGGGGGCAAGAGACCCAGTACTTC
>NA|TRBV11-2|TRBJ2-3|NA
CASSLDQTRAELRGTQYF
TGTGCCAGCAGCTTAGATCAGACTAGAGCGGAATTGAGGGGCACGCAGTATTTT
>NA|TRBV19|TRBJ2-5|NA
CASSIVVGETQYF
TGTGCCAGTAGTATAGTTGTAGGAGAGACCCAGTACTTC
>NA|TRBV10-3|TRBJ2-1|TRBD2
CAISEASGRTAEQFF
TGTGCCATCAGTGAAGCAAGCGGGAGGACCGCTGAGCAGTTCTTC
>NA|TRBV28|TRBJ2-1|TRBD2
CASSPTGGARNEQFF
TGTGCCAGCAGCCCAACGGGGGGGGCGCGGAATGAGCAGTTCTTC
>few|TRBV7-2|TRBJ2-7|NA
CASSLVPDSYEQYF
TGTGCCAGCAGCTTGGTCCCGGATTCCTACGAGCAGTACTTC